The table lists the clone carrying this TCR beta chain with a few counts. Its specificity is unknown. Making use of molecular barcodes, quantitative 5'-RACE generated TCR beta libraries. TCRdb called the 5' RACE reads again in MiXCR, with one record for every CDR3 protein. Of almost 400,000 distinct CDR3 sequences in the sample, around 24% were seen once. The entry originates in a study of CD8 T cells in ankylosing spondylitis. Overall study findings and caveats: A TCR beta motif made of roughly eight highly homologous variants seemed typical of ankylosing spondylitis blood. Significant enrichment of disease-linked clones was reported in matched ankylosing spondylitis synovial fluid.

The CDR3 contains 16 residues. V shed 3 bases and J 4 bases; nucleotides not matched to a gene: 8. In germline, CDR1 is SGHRS, CDR2 YFSETQ. Sample: blood, either unsorted or a sorted T cell fraction (not recorded which). The chain couples TRBV5-1 to TRBJ2-1, with TRBD1 matching 9 bases. This clonotype originated in a male donor with ankylosing spondylitis. DNA for the CDR3: TGCGCCAGCAGCTCGATGATCGGGACAGGGTACAATGAGCAGTTCTTC. This codes for CASSSMIGTGYNEQFF.